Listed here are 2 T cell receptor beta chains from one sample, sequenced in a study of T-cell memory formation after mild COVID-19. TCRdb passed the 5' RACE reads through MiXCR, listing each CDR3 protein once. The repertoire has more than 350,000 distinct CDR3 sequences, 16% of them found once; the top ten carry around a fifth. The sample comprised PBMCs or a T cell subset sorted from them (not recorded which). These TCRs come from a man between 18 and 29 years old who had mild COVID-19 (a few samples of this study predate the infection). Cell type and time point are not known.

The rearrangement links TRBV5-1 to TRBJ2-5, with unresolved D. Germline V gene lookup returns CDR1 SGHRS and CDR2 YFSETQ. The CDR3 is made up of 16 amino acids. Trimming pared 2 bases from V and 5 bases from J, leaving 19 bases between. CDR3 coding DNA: TGCGCCAGCAGCTTACTGGTTGCAGCAGGAGTGGAGACCCAGTACTTC. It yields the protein CASSLLVAAGVETQYF.

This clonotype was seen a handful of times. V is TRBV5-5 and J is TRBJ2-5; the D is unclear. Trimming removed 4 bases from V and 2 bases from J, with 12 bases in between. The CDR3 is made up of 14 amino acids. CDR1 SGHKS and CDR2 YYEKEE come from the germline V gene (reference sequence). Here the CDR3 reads CASSRQSRQETQYF. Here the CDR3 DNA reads TGTGCCAGCAGCCGCCAGAGCAGACAAGAGACCCAGTACTTC.